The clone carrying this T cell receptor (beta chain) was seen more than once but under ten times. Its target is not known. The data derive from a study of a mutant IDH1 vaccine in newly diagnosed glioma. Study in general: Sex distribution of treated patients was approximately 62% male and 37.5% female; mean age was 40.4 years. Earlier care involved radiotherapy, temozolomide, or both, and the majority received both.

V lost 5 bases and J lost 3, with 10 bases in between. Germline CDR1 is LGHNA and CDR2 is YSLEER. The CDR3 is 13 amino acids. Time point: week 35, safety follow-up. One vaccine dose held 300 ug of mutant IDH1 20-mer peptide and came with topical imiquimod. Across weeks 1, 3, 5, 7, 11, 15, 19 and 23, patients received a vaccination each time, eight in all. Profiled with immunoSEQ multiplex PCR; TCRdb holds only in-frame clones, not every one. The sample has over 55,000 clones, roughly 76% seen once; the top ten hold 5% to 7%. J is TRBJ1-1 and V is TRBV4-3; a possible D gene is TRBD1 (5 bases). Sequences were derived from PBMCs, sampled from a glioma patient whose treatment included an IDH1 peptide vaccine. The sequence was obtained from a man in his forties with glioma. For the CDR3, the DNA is TGCGCCAGCAGCAAGGGGTCCTACACTGAAGCTTTCTTT. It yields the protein CASSKGSYTEAFF.